This TCR beta chain appears in the sequencing data of a study of blood T cell repertoires in COVID-19. For the study at large: From the United States, Italy and Spain came samples of acute and convalescent COVID-19. In each case, the material was cDNA or gDNA derived from T cells, B-cell-depleted T cells, or PBMCs.

In the study's own analysis: Estimation of nucleated cell counts was performed using reference gene primer amplification. The protocol was immunoSEQ multiplex PCR, while the TCRdb copy is restricted to in-frame clones and leaves out a portion. That table gives V, J and clone size, and the DNA gave D and trimming. This repertoire shows around 70,000 clones, around 86% found once; its top ten account for around 30%. Sequencing used peripheral blood. The sequence was collected from a woman of 80 years or more with active or convalescent COVID-19.

The CDR3 DNA is TGTGCCAGTGGTAATTTTTGGACAGAAGCTTTCTTT. Translated, it gives CASGNFWTEAFF. The V and J genes are TRBV19 and TRBJ1-1; D is perhaps TRBD1 (5 bases). The CDR3 contains 12 residues. V shed 8 bases and J shed 8 bases, with 15 bases lying between them. CDR1 is LNHDA, CDR2 SQIVND, per germline (reference sequence).